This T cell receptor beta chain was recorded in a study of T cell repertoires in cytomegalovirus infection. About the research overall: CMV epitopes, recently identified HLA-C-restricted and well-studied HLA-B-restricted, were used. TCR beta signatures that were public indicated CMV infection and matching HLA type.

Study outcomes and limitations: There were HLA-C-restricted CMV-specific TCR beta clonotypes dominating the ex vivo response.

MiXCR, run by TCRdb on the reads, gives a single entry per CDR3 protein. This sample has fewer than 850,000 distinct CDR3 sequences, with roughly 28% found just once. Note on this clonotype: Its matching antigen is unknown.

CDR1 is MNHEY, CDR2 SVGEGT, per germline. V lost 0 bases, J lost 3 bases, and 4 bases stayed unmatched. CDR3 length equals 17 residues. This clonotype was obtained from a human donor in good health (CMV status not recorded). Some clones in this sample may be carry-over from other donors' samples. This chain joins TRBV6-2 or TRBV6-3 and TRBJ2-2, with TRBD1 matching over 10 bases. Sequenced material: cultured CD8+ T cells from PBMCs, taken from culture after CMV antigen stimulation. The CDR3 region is CASSYSRTGGYTGELFF. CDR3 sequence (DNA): TGTGCCAGCAGTTACTCCCGGACAGGGGGATACACCGGGGAGCTGTTTTTT.